This T cell receptor (beta chain) derives from a study of cytotoxic CD8 clonotypes in ibrutinib-treated CLL. Study-wide findings and caveats: The study found baseline clonality above age-matched healthy donors, tracking circulating CD8+ T-cell counts.

Investigators sought sequencing depths of between 1 in 200,000 and 1 in 1 million T cells. Here immunoSEQ multiplex PCR was the method, and the copy in TCRdb shows in-frame clones only, minus some. The profile shows about 72,000 clones, around 65% of them singletons. To note about this clone: The antigen is not known.

Deletions cut 0 bases from V and 0 bases from J, with 7 bases between. Germline-derived CDR1 and CDR2 are SGHRS and YFSETQ. CDR3 length: 15 amino acids. The sequence came from a human donor with chronic lymphocytic leukemia. The rearrangement joins TRBV5-1 to TRBJ1-3; D is uncertain. Sequences were derived from PBMCs, sampled after 12 months of ibrutinib treatment. CDR3: CASSLEQRSGNTIYF. For the CDR3, the DNA is TGCGCCAGCAGCTTGGAACAGCGCTCTGGAAACACCATATATTTT.